A single sample is the source of the 19 T cell receptor beta chains below, sequenced in a study of blood T cell repertoires in COVID-19. Libraries were prepared by immunoSEQ multiplex PCR; TCRdb keeps only in-frame clonotypes and omits some of them. The sample gives around 340,000 clones, 80% to 90% of which show up once; approximately 4% is in the top ten. The specimen sequenced was PBMCs or T cells enriched from blood (not recorded which). These receptors were collected from a woman between 40 and 55 years old with acute COVID-19.

V is TRBV2 and J is TRBJ2-1; a weak D match, TRBD2 (6 bases). The CDR3 loop spans 14 amino acids. V was cut by 3 bases and J by 9 bases, with 15 bases left in between. Germline-derived CDR1 and CDR2 are SNHLY and FYNNEI. The CDR3 sequence: CASSEGLAGGEQFF. In nucleotides, the CDR3 is TGTGCCAGCAGTGAGGGCCTAGCCGGGGGTGAGCAGTTCTTC.

The chain links TRBV7-9 to TRBJ2-5, with unresolved D. Looked up from germline, CDR1 is SEHNR and CDR2 is FQNEAQ (reference sequence). V lost 4 bases, J lost 5 bases, and 5 bases lay in between. The CDR3 is 11 residues long. DNA of the CDR3: TGTGCCAGCAGCTCCGGTGAGACCCAGTACTTC. As protein: CASSSGETQYF.

This clone appeared a single time. The J gene is TRBJ2-3, the V gene TRBV9; D might be TRBD2 (7 bases). Trimming shortened V by 4 bases and J by 4 bases, and 16 bases separated the two germline ends. CDR3 length: 15 residues. From germline, CDR1 is SGDLS and CDR2 YYNGEE. The CDR3: CASSRTPGGPDTQYF. The CDR3 DNA is TGTGCCAGCAGCAGAACCCCCGGGGGGCCAGATACGCAGTATTTT.

The chain couples TRBV19 to TRBJ1-3; D unresolved. Germline V gene data show CDR1 as LNHDA and CDR2 as SQIVND (reference sequence). This CDR3 contains 15 residues. V was cut by 5 bases and J by 0 bases, with 11 bases left in between. Here the CDR3 reads CASSSGESSGNTIYF. For the CDR3, the DNA is TGTGCCAGTAGTTCGGGTGAGAGCTCTGGAAACACCATATATTTT.

V gene TRBV7-3 combines with J gene TRBJ2-5; 8 bases are a match to TRBD2. V lost 3 bases, J lost 5 bases, and 8 bases stayed unmatched. CDR3 length equals 15 residues. The germline gives CDR1 SGHTA, CDR2 FQGTGA. This CDR3 is CASSLMGLVGETQYF. Written as DNA, the CDR3 is TGTGCCAGCAGCTTGATGGGACTAGTAGGGGAGACCCAGTACTTC.

V usage is TRBV7-9 and J usage is TRBJ2-1; 11 positions match TRBD2. V was pared by 3 bases and J by 9 bases, with 7 bases of the junction left unmatched. Germline V CDR1 and CDR2: SEHNR, FQNEAQ (reference sequence). CDR3 length: 15 residues. CDR3 sequence reads: CASSFSIAGGFEQFF. As DNA, the CDR3 is TGTGCCAGCAGCTTTTCAATAGCGGGAGGGTTTGAGCAGTTCTTC.

The V call is TRBV7-5, the J call TRBJ2-2; TRBD2 reflects the table's D call only, with no check against the DNA. TRBV7-5 is recorded as a pseudogene. The CDR3 covers 15 residues. The CDR3 DNA follows: TGTGCCAGAAGCCCGGCGGGGGTAAACACCGGGGAGCTGTTTTTT. Protein sequence: CARSPAGVNTGELFF.

This chain connects TRBV28 to TRBJ1-2, with a weak D call TRBD1 (6 bases). The V gene's germline CDR1 is MDHEN and CDR2 SYDVKM. The CDR3 consists of 14 residues. V lost 6 bases and J 8 bases, leaving 19 bases between the germline ends. The CDR3 sequence: CASRTGHSLGGYTF. The CDR3 bases are TGTGCCAGCAGGACGGGACATTCCCTAGGGGGCTACACCTTC.

This chain joins TRBV15 and TRBJ1-2; D is unclear. The CDR3 has 13 amino acids. Trimming took 5 bases from V and 4 from J, leaving 11 bases between them. Germline values: CDR1 LNHNV, CDR2 YYDKDF (reference sequence). For the CDR3, the DNA is TGTGCCACCAGCTTTATCCGGTTCTATGGCTACACCTTC. This codes for CATSFIRFYGYTF.

This clone appeared a few times. Within the sample, other DNA sequences also encode this same CDR3. The V gene is TRBV5-1, the J gene TRBJ1-4, with TRBD1 matching 7 bases. The germline CDR1 and CDR2 sequences are SGHRS and YFSETQ. V shed 4 bases, J shed 3 bases, and the junction held 3 bases outside the gene matches. The CDR3 has 14 amino acids. The CDR3 DNA is TGCGCCAGCAGCCCGGACAGGCCTAATGAAAAACTGTTTTTT. Translated: CASSPDRPNEKLFF.

The J gene is TRBJ1-1, the V gene TRBV2; unclear D gene. V lost 5 bases and J lost 0, with 10 bases in between. The CDR3 runs 14 residues. The germline gives CDR1 SNHLY, CDR2 FYNNEI. The CDR3 loop reads CASSPDTLNTEAFF. In DNA form, the CDR3 reads TGTGCCAGCAGTCCCGACACCTTGAACACTGAAGCTTTCTTT.

The chain joins TRBV7-8 to TRBJ2-2, with 7 bases that match TRBD2. Germline V CDR1 and CDR2: SGHVS, FQNEAQ. The CDR3 spans 17 residues. With V trimmed by 6 bases and J by 4 bases, 14 bases remained unmatched. The CDR3 nucleotides are TGTGCCAGCAGATCCCTGAGCGGGGCGCGGGGCACCGGGGAGCTGTTTTTT. It is translated as CASRSLSGARGTGELFF. Full variable domain (rest looked up from reference TRBV7-8 and TRBJ2-2): GAGVSQSPRYKVAKRGQDVALRCDPISGHVSLFWYQQALGQGPEFLTYFQNEAQLDKSGLPSDRFFAERPEGSVSTLKIQRTQQEDSAVYLCASRSLSGARGTGELFFGEGSRLTVL.

Concerning this clone: Other DNA variants within this sample encode the same CDR3. The chain is built from TRBV7-6 and TRBJ1-4, with a tentative D call TRBD1 (5 bases). The CDR3 runs to 15 residues. Per germline, CDR1 SGHVS and CDR2 FNYEAQ. V was trimmed by 1 base and J by 4 bases, leaving 10 bases between them. The CDR3 here is CASSLEPGFNEKLFF. In DNA, the CDR3 is TGTGCCAGCAGCTTAGAACCAGGGTTTAATGAAAAACTGTTTTTT. The full variable domain, rest sourced from reference TRBV7-6 and TRBJ1-4, is GAGVSQSPRYKVTKRGQDVALRCDPISGHVSLYWYRQALGQGPEFLTYFNYEAQQDKSGLPNDRFSAERPEGSISTLTIQRTEQRDSAMYRCASSLEPGFNEKLFFGSGTQLSVL.

The genes are TRBV7-9 and TRBJ2-1; D call uncertain. V was cut by 10 bases and J by 4 bases, with 8 bases left in between. Germline V CDR1 and CDR2: SEHNR, FQNEAQ (reference sequence). The CDR3 has 11 amino acids. CDR3 sequence (DNA): TGTGCCATCGCAGATTACAATGAGCAGTTCTTC. It encodes CAIADYNEQFF.

V gene TRBV14 combines with J gene TRBJ1-2; D call uncertain. There are 13 residues in the CDR3. V dropped 1 base and J dropped 6 bases, with 9 bases sitting between them. Germline CDR1 reads SGHDN; CDR2 reads FVKESK. Here the CDR3 DNA reads TGTGCCAGCAGCCAAGGGTACGGGGATGGCTACACCTTC. Its protein product is CASSQGYGDGYTF.

V is TRBV5-6 and J is TRBJ1-2; TRBD1 aligns across 9 bases. The germline gives CDR1 SGHDT, CDR2 YYEEEE. The CDR3 has 15 residues. J gave up 8 bases and V 2 bases, and 10 bases lay outside the gene matches. CDR3 protein: CASSLPGTGSVGYTF. CDR3 in DNA: TGTGCCAGCAGCTTACCCGGGACAGGGTCGGTGGGCTACACCTTC.

The CDR3 coding sequence is TGTGCCAGCAGCGTATTAACGCTCTCTCCGGGACTAGCGATTAGATATCAAGAGACCCAGTACTTC. Translating it yields CASSVLTLSPGLAIRYQETQYF. The chain recombines TRBV9 with TRBJ2-5, with TRBD2 identical over 10 bases. This CDR3 contains 22 residues. The germline gives CDR1 SGDLS, CDR2 YYNGEE. J gave up 2 bases and V 1 base, and 23 bases lay outside the gene matches.

The chain employs TRBV9 and TRBJ2-2, with 10 positions matching TRBD2. This CDR3 is built from 19 residues. In germline, CDR1 is SGDLS, CDR2 YYNGEE. V was pared by 4 bases and J by 2 bases, with 14 bases of the junction left unmatched. The CDR3 protein is CASSPSLAGAGFNTGELFF. CDR3 nucleotides: TGTGCCAGCAGCCCATCTCTAGCGGGGGCTGGCTTTAACACCGGGGAGCTGTTTTTT.

The chain is built from TRBV5-1 and TRBJ2-7, with 7 positions matching TRBD1. The length of the CDR3 is 15 residues. Germline CDR1 and CDR2: SGHRS and YFSETQ. J was trimmed by 3 bases and V by 4 bases; bases with no gene match: 10. CDR3 DNA: TGCGCCAGCAGCCCTGACATGCGACAGGGCTACGAGCAGTACTTC. Translated: CASSPDMRQGYEQYF.